Listed below are T cell receptor beta chains from one sample, sequenced in a study of T cell responses to AZD1222 COVID-19 vaccine. The method was immunoSEQ multiplex PCR; TCRdb's version includes in-frame clones alone and lacks a portion of them. The sample shows around 83,000 clones, approximately 90% of them seen only once. Sequencing used peripheral blood, obtained 28 days after the second AZD1222 dose. Source of these receptors: an adult who received the AZD1222 COVID-19 vaccine. CDR3s include the opening cysteine and the closing phenylalanine or tryptophan. Each record gives: J gene, D gene, V gene, clone size, CDR3 length, CDR3 DNA, CDR3 protein. D genes are given only for firm matches. Clone size, where shown, is once, few, many, or a class for clones that have expanded.

TRBJ1-6,NA,TRBV27,NA,15,TGTGCCAGCAGTCTCCGGACAGACTATAATTCACCCCTCCACTTT,CASSLRTDYNSPLHF
TRBJ2-5,TRBD2,TRBV5-4,NA,17,TGTGCCAGCAGCTTGGGGACTAGCGGGGGGCGACAAGAGACCCAGTACTTC,CASSLGTSGGRQETQYF
TRBJ1-3,NA,TRBV7-2,NA,14,TGTGCCAGCAGCCTTACAGGGTCTGGAAACACCATATATTTT,CASSLTGSGNTIYF
TRBJ1-2,NA,TRBV7-8,NA,14,TGTGCCAGCAGCTCTGGGGGACGGGCTTATGGCTACACCTTC,CASSSGGRAYGYTF
TRBJ1-5,NA,TRBV7-9,NA,14,TGTGCCAGCAGCCCCCGGGAGAGCAATCAGCCCCAGCATTTT,CASSPRESNQPQHF
TRBJ1-4,NA,TRBV28,NA,15,TGTGCCAGCAGTTTGGGAGGGAAGGGGCATGAAAAACTGTTTTTT,CASSLGGKGHEKLFF
TRBJ1-2,TRBD1,TRBV6-5,NA,13,TGTGCCAGCATCACAGGGGGCGGATATGGCTACACCTTC,CASITGGGYGYTF
TRBJ1-1,NA,TRBV9,NA,14,TGTGCCAGCAGCCCAATCGGGATCACAACGCAAGCTTTCTTT,CASSPIGITTQAFF
TRBJ2-1,NA,TRBV7-3,once,15,TGTGCCAGCAGCCGCGGGGTAGCGGAGTACAATGAGCAGTTCTTC,CASSRGVAEYNEQFF
TRBJ1-3,NA,TRBV5-6,NA,15,TGTGCCAGCAGTCGACCCTGGAGCTCTGGAAACACCATATATTTT,CASSRPWSSGNTIYF
TRBJ2-3,NA,TRBV5-4,NA,16,TGTGCCAGCAGCTACCCGAGGGGAAGGAGCACAGATACGCAGTATTTT,CASSYPRGRSTDTQYF
TRBJ2-7,TRBD2,TRBV3-1/TRBV3-2,NA,15,TGTGCCAGCAGCCAACCGGGACTAGCGCGCGACGAGCAGTACTTC,CASSQPGLARDEQYF
TRBJ2-6,NA,TRBV27,NA,14,TGTGCCAGCAAACTGCGCTCTGGGGCCAACGTCCTGACTTTC,CASKLRSGANVLTF
TRBJ1-2,NA,TRBV28,NA,14,TGTGCCAGCAGTTACCAGCGATCGAGGATTGGCTACACCTTC,CASSYQRSRIGYTF
TRBJ2-1,NA,TRBV5-1,NA,15,TGCGCCAGCAGCTTGGGTCCCGGGGCATACAATGAGCAGTTCTTC,CASSLGPGAYNEQFF
TRBJ1-1,TRBD1,TRBV7-9,NA,14,TGTGCCAGCAGCCGTTCAGGGGGCTGGACTGAAGCTTTCTTT,CASSRSGGWTEAFF
TRBJ1-5,NA,TRBV6-4,NA,15,TGTGCCACCTCTCCCCAGGGGTATAGCAATCAGCCCCAGCATTTT,CATSPQGYSNQPQHF
TRBJ2-2,NA,TRBV5-5,NA,14,TGTGCCAGCAGCTTTACCTACACCCCCGGGGAGCTGTTTTTT,CASSFTYTPGELFF
TRBJ1-6,NA,TRBV6-6,NA,14,TGTGCCAGCATAGGACAGAGACAAAATTCACCCCTCCACTTT,CASIGQRQNSPLHF
TRBJ2-7,NA,TRBV24-1,NA,12,TGTGCCACCAGTTCAGGGTCCTACGAGCAGTACTTC,CATSSGSYEQYF
TRBJ2-3,TRBD2,TRBV7-2,NA,16,TGTGCCAGCAGCCCTAGGCAGCGGGGGGGCGCAGATACGCAGTATTTT,CASSPRQRGGADTQYF
TRBJ2-2,TRBD1,TRBV19,NA,15,TGTGCCAGTAGTGCCCGGGACAGGCGAACCGGGGAGCTGTTTTTT,CASSARDRRTGELFF
TRBJ1-4,NA,TRBV10-3,once,17,TGTGCCATCAGTGCGGAGGGGTTTGAGGCGGCTAATGAAAAACTGTTTTTT,CAISAEGFEAANEKLFF
TRBJ1-6,TRBD1,TRBV28,NA,13,TGTGCCAGCAGTCAGGGGGCGTCTTCACCCCTCCACTTT,CASSQGASSPLHF
TRBJ1-4,NA,TRBV18,NA,14,TGTGCCAGCTCATACTCCTGGGAAAAGGAAAAACTGTTTTTT,CASSYSWEKEKLFF
TRBJ1-1,NA,TRBV5-4,NA,17,TGTGCCAGCAGCTTGGCCTTCCGACAGGAGGCGGACACTGAAGCTTTCTTT,CASSLAFRQEADTEAFF
TRBJ1-2,NA,TRBV2,NA,14,TGTGCCAGCAGTGGGGGGGCCGGCGGTTATGGCTACACCTTC,CASSGGAGGYGYTF
TRBJ2-3,NA,TRBV19,NA,13,TGTGCCAGTAGTATAGTCCCCCGAGATACGCAGTATTTT,CASSIVPRDTQYF
TRBJ1-5,NA,TRBV6-5,NA,14,TGTGCCAGCAGCCCGGCGGCAGTTAATCAGCCCCAGCATTTT,CASSPAAVNQPQHF
TRBJ2-7,NA,TRBV7-9,NA,14,TGTGCCAGCAGCTTAGGCGGGACGGCCTACGAGCAGTACTTC,CASSLGGTAYEQYF
TRBJ2-1,NA,TRBV15,NA,17,TGTGCCACCAGCAGAGATTCCGGGACTCGATCCTACAATGAGCAGTTCTTC,CATSRDSGTRSYNEQFF
TRBJ1-2,NA,TRBV6-5,once,12,TGTGCCAGCAGTTTGGGAAACTATGGCTACACCTTC,CASSLGNYGYTF
TRBJ1-5,NA,TRBV7-2,NA,14,TGTGCCAGCAGCACCCGAGCCAGCAATCAGCCCCAGCATTTT,CASSTRASNQPQHF
TRBJ2-5,NA,TRBV4-1,NA,15,TGCGCCAGCAGCCAAGGAGGGGGGGTATGGGAGACCCAGTACTTC,CASSQGGGVWETQYF
TRBJ1-1,NA,TRBV18,NA,15,TGTGCCAGCTCACCCCAGATGGATTTAAACACTGAAGCTTTCTTT,CASSPQMDLNTEAFF
TRBJ1-5,TRBD1,TRBV6-5,NA,15,TGTGCCAGCAGTCCGATACAGGGGAACAATCAGCCCCAGCATTTT,CASSPIQGNNQPQHF
TRBJ1-2,NA,TRBV9,NA,14,TGTGCCAGCAGCGTAGGGCAGGGCTACTATGGCTACACCTTC,CASSVGQGYYGYTF
TRBJ1-2,NA,TRBV5-1,NA,15,TGCGCCAGCAGCTTGAGGACGGACGTTAACTATGGCTACACCTTC,CASSLRTDVNYGYTF
TRBJ1-3,NA,TRBV2,NA,19,TGTGCCAGCAGCCTTCCCGAAGGACAGAGGACTACAACTGGAAACACCATATATTTT,CASSLPEGQRTTTGNTIYF
TRBJ1-5,NA,TRBV4-1,NA,17,TGCGCCAGCAGCCAAGAGTGGTCAGGATATAGCAATCAGCCCCAGCATTTT,CASSQEWSGYSNQPQHF
TRBJ2-7,NA,TRBV12-3/TRBV12-4,NA,12,TGTGCCAGCAGCCCGGGCTCCTACGAGCAGTACTTC,CASSPGSYEQYF
TRBJ1-1,NA,TRBV27,few,15,TGTGCCAGCAGTTTATCGCCCCAGGGGTGGAGTGAAGCTTTCTTT,CASSLSPQGWSEAFF
TRBJ1-2,TRBD1,TRBV9,NA,13,TGTGCCAGCAGCGTCGAGGACAGGGCGGGCTACACCTTC,CASSVEDRAGYTF
TRBJ1-5,TRBD1,TRBV5-1,few,15,TGCGCCAGCAGCTCTGATGGGACAGGCAATCAGCCCCAGCATTTT,CASSSDGTGNQPQHF
TRBJ2-7,TRBD1,TRBV29-1,NA,15,TGCAGCGTCGCCGTGGCGGGACAGGGGGCCCACGAGCAGTACTTC,CSVAVAGQGAHEQYF
TRBJ1-4,NA,TRBV7-6,NA,17,TGTGCCAGCAGCCCCGGGGTCTCAGGGCCCCTTGGTGAAAAACTGTTTTTT,CASSPGVSGPLGEKLFF
TRBJ2-5,NA,TRBV5-1,NA,14,TGCGCCAGCAGCTTGAGCAGGGGGGAAGAGACCCAGTACTTC,CASSLSRGEETQYF
TRBJ1-2,NA,TRBV20-1,NA,11,TGCAGTCCCCCGGGGATCTATGGCTACACCTTC,CSPPGIYGYTF
TRBJ1-1,NA,TRBV9,NA,12,TGTGCCAGCAGCCGGGCGGGCACTGAAGCTTTCTTT,CASSRAGTEAFF
TRBJ2-7,TRBD1,TRBV6-5,NA,16,TGTGCCAGCAGTTACTCTTCGGGACAGCAATCCTACGAGCAGTACTTC,CASSYSSGQQSYEQYF
TRBJ1-6,NA,TRBV6-2/TRBV6-3,NA,17,TGTGCCAGCAGTTACAGTCGAAGGGGAGGGGAGTCTTCACCCCTCCACTTT,CASSYSRRGGESSPLHF
TRBJ1-1,NA,TRBV6-5,NA,13,TGTGCCAGCAGTTACGGGAGGGCCACTGAAGCTTTCTTT,CASSYGRATEAFF
TRBJ2-1,TRBD2,TRBV5-1,NA,14,TGCGCCAGCAGCTCTGGGGGACTAAACAATGAGCAGTTCTTC,CASSSGGLNNEQFF
TRBJ1-5,TRBD1,TRBV6-1,NA,17,TGTGCCAGCAGTGAAGCAGTCGGGACAGGGAAGAGACAGCCCCAGCATTTT,CASSEAVGTGKRQPQHF